These T cell receptor beta chains were read from a single sample in a study of vaccination and CD4 T cells after COVID-19. TCRdb itself ran the PCR reads through MiXCR, one entry per CDR3 protein. The sample shows 12,000 or so distinct CDR3 sequences, 60% of them seen only once. The antigens these receptors bind are not known. The material sequenced was CD4+ T cells from blood, cultured in vitro. These receptors originate from a human donor who had recovered from COVID-19. The CDR3 runs from the conserved cysteine through the conserved F or W. A D gene is named only where the DNA matches it firmly. Expanded clones get a size class; other rows say once, few or many, or leave the size out.

size,D,V,J,DNA,CDR3
-,TRBD1,TRBV7-2,TRBJ2-3,TGTGCCAGCAGCAGGGACAGGGGGCGCTCAGATACGCAGTATTTT,CASSRDRGRSDTQYF
few,TRBD1,TRBV20-1,TRBJ1-2,TGCAGTGCTAGAGAGGACAGGCCGGCGCTCCCATATGGCTACACCTTC,CSAREDRPALPYGYTF
-,-,TRBV6-5,TRBJ2-3,TGTGCCAGCAGTTACCATGGGGGGTCGACAGATACGCAGTATTTT,CASSYHGGSTDTQYF
few,TRBD1,TRBV19,TRBJ1-2,TGTGCCAGTAGTAAGGAGCGCACAGGGGACTATGGCTACACCTTC,CASSKERTGDYGYTF
-,TRBD2,TRBV2,TRBJ2-1,TGTGCCAGCAGTGAAGTTTTGCGGGGGACCGCTGAGCAGTTCTTC,CASSEVLRGTAEQFF
medium-sized,-,TRBV7-2,TRBJ2-1,TGTGCCAGCAGCTCTATAGCGGACAGCTCCTACAATGAGCAGTTCTTC,CASSSIADSSYNEQFF
-,-,TRBV30,TRBJ2-7,TGTGCCTGGGGATTGGGTATGCCCTACGAGCAGTACTTC,CAWGLGMPYEQYF
-,-,TRBV2,TRBJ2-7,TGTGCCAGCAGTGCCGGCTTCCCTAGCTCCTACGAGCAGTACTTC,CASSAGFPSSYEQYF
few,TRBD1,TRBV6-1,TRBJ2-1,TGTGCCAGCAGTATTCGCAGGGGGAGCTCCTACAATGAGCAGTTCTTC,CASSIRRGSSYNEQFF
-,TRBD1,TRBV20-1,TRBJ1-1,TGCAGTGCTAGAGATTTTCGGGACAGGGGATGGTCGGGAGCTTTCTTT,CSARDFRDRGWSGAFF
-,-,TRBV20-1,TRBJ2-7,TGCAGTGCTAGCGGAGGGTTCCACGAGCAGTACTTC,CSASGGFHEQYF